These 9 T cell receptor beta chains were sequenced from one sample in a study of blood T cell repertoires in COVID-19. The method was immunoSEQ multiplex PCR; TCRdb's version includes in-frame clones alone and lacks a portion of them. This table holds some 80,000 clones, about four fifths found once. Material: peripheral blood. Receptors were obtained from a woman of 80 years or more with active or convalescent COVID-19.

This rearrangement joins TRBV7-8 to TRBJ2-7; TRBD1 matches 8 bases. J lost 1 base, V lost 5 bases, and 13 bases had no gene match. The germline CDR1 and CDR2 sequences are SGHVS and FQNEAQ. CDR3 length: 17 residues. This CDR3 is CASSRAPGQGPSYEQYF. CDR3 DNA sequence: TGTGCCAGCAGCCGAGCTCCCGGACAGGGTCCTTCCTACGAGCAGTACTTC.

This chain uses TRBV6-6 with TRBJ2-7; possibly TRBD1 for D (6 bases). V dropped 6 bases and J dropped 3 bases, with 18 bases sitting between them. Germline loops: CDR1 MNHNY, CDR2 SVGAGI (reference sequence). The CDR3 spans 15 residues. Written as DNA, the CDR3 is TGTGCCAGCAGCGAGGGGGTAACAAATTACTACGAGCAGTACTTC. Protein product: CASSEGVTNYYEQYF.

The chain recombines TRBV5-5 with TRBJ2-7; 10 bases are shared with TRBD2. The germline V gene encodes CDR1 SGHKS and CDR2 YYEKEE (reference sequence). The CDR3 runs 14 residues. V lost 4 bases and J lost 2; bases outside the gene matches: 3. CDR3 bases: TGTGCCAGCAGCGGGACTAGCGCGACCTACGAGCAGTACTTC. Translating it yields CASSGTSATYEQYF.

The genes are TRBV7-2 and TRBJ2-3; the D is unclear. Deletions cut 5 bases from V and 6 bases from J, with 9 bases between. Looked up from germline, CDR1 is SGHTA and CDR2 is FQGNSA. The CDR3 runs to 12 residues. The CDR3 loop reads CASSRYKDTQYF. The CDR3 DNA reads TGTGCCAGCAGCCGTTACAAGGATACGCAGTATTTT.

The chain combines TRBV5-5 with TRBJ2-3; 11 bases match TRBD2. CDR1 SGHKS and CDR2 YYEKEE come from the germline V gene (reference sequence). With V trimmed by 1 base and J by 9 bases, 7 bases remained unmatched. The CDR3 spans 15 residues. The CDR3 DNA reads TGTGCCAGCAGCTTGTTAGCGGGGGGGCGTGGAACGCAGTATTTT. This sequence encodes CASSLLAGGRGTQYF.

This chain connects TRBV7-2 to TRBJ2-7, with a weak D call TRBD1 (6 bases). The V end lost 1 base, the J end lost 4 bases, and 8 bases lay between the germline ends. The CDR3 loop spans 13 amino acids. The germline gives CDR1 SGHTA, CDR2 FQGNSA. The CDR3 loop is CASSLEQGYEQYF. CDR3 DNA sequence: TGTGCCAGCAGCTTAGAACAGGGTTACGAGCAGTACTTC.

This clone was recorded a few times. V usage is TRBV6-5 and J usage is TRBJ2-3; D may be TRBD2 (5 bases). Germline values: CDR1 MNHEY, CDR2 SVGAGI. V was shortened by 6 bases and J by 5 bases, with 12 bases between the two germline ends. CDR3 size: 13 residues. Written as DNA, the CDR3 is TGTGCCAGCAGAGACTCGGGGAGAGATACGCAGTATTTT. It translates to CASRDSGRDTQYF.

The rearrangement links TRBV28 to TRBJ2-7; a possible D gene is TRBD1 (7 bases). CDR3 length: 14 amino acids. Germline V gene lookup returns CDR1 MDHEN and CDR2 SYDVKM. Trimming cost V 6 bases and J 9 bases, with 21 bases left between them. The CDR3 DNA reads TGTGCCAGCAGCACAGCCCCCAGGGGGAGGTTGCAGTACTTC. Translation: CASSTAPRGRLQYF.

The chain couples TRBV6-6 to TRBJ2-7; 9 bases line up with TRBD1. The CDR3 extends over 15 amino acids. Germline values: CDR1 MNHNY, CDR2 SVGAGI (reference sequence). Unmatched junction bases numbered 5, after V lost 5 bases and J lost 0 bases. The CDR3 region is CASSLHRGHSYEQYF. The CDR3 DNA reads as TGTGCCAGCAGTCTTCACAGGGGGCACTCCTACGAGCAGTACTTC.